A single sample gave rise to the 9 T cell receptor beta chains below, sequenced in a study of glioma-infiltrating T cells. The iRepertoire nested amplicon-rescue multiplex PCR amplified TCR alpha and beta CDR3s from RNA. TCRdb re-called the multiplex PCR reads with MiXCR, one entry per CDR3 protein. The sample consists of approximately 110,000 distinct CDR3 sequences, less than 30% of them appearing once. Sequenced input: glioma tissue, nonneoplastic brain tissue, or PBMCs (not recorded which). The source of these receptors is a human donor with low-grade glioma or glioblastoma, undergoing nonglioma brain surgery, or in good health (not recorded which).

The rearrangement uses TRBV6-1 and TRBJ1-1; weak D call: TRBD1 (5 bases). The CDR3 runs to 15 residues. Between the trimmed V and J ends, which lost 6 bases and 4 bases, there was a span of 18 bases. In germline, CDR1 is MNHNS, CDR2 SASEGT. The CDR3 nucleotides are TGTGCCAGCAGACCCGGGGGAGGAGGAACCACTGAAGCTTTCTTT. Protein sequence: CASRPGGGGTTEAFF.

This clonotype has ten or more counts. This chain connects TRBV4-1 to TRBJ1-6; D call uncertain. The germline V and J ends were trimmed by 2 bases and 8 bases, with 16 bases remaining between them. CDR1 is MGHRA, CDR2 YSYEKL, per germline. The CDR3 runs 16 residues. The CDR3 here is CASSQPTAGPHSPLHF. The DNA for the CDR3 is TGCGCCAGCAGCCAACCCACGGCGGGTCCTCATTCACCCCTCCACTTT.

The sample holds many counts of this clonotype. This chain joins TRBV2 and TRBJ2-1; unclear D gene. CDR3 length: 14 amino acids. The germline V and J ends were trimmed by 9 bases and 0 bases, with 12 bases remaining between them. Germline CDR1 SNHLY, CDR2 FYNNEI. The CDR3 is CASQSQSSYNEQFF. The CDR3 nucleotides read TGTGCCAGTCAGAGTCAGAGCTCCTACAATGAGCAGTTCTTC.

In its sample, this clonotype was seen many times. V gene TRBV2 combines with J gene TRBJ1-1, with D possibly matching TRBD1 (5 bases). Germline CDR1 is SNHLY and CDR2 is FYNNEI. V was pared by 0 bases and J by 11 bases, with 13 bases between. This CDR3 is 13 amino acids long. The CDR3 protein is CASSEAVGRSAFF. CDR3 bases: TGTGCCAGCAGTGAAGCGGTGGGACGGAGCGCTTTCTTT.

This chain joins TRBV29-1 and TRBJ2-7, with D possibly TRBD1 on 6 matching bases. CDR3 length: 11 residues. CDR1 is SQVTM and CDR2 is ANQGSEA in the germline V gene. V was cut by 5 bases and J by 4 bases, with 9 bases left in between. CDR3 region: CSVWTVYEQYF. The CDR3 DNA is TGCAGCGTTTGGACAGTTTACGAGCAGTACTTC.

The rearrangement uses TRBV20-1 and TRBJ1-6; possible D gene TRBD1, 6 bases. The CDR3 totals 13 residues. From germline, CDR1 is DFQATT and CDR2 SNEGSKA (reference sequence). V was cut by 7 bases and J by 8 bases, with 15 bases left in between. The CDR3 here is CSEGGREYSPLHF. The CDR3 DNA follows: TGCAGTGAGGGGGGCAGGGAATATTCACCCCTCCACTTT.

This clonotype was counted at least ten times. The chain recombines TRBV6-1 with TRBJ1-5, with TRBD1 matching 9 bases. After removal of 3 bases from V and 3 bases from J, the junction contained 6 bases not matched to a gene. From germline, CDR1 is MNHNS and CDR2 SASEGT. The CDR3 runs to 16 residues. The CDR3 reads CASSDKGQGSNQPQHF. CDR3 bases: TGTGCCAGCAGTGATAAGGGACAGGGATCCAATCAGCCCCAGCATTTT.

This clonotype occurred many times. The rearrangement links TRBV28 to TRBJ2-7, with D perhaps matching TRBD1 or TRBD2 (6 bases each). Trimming stripped 3 bases from V and 3 bases from J, with 12 bases between. This CDR3 has 14 amino acids. Germline V lookup: CDR1 MDHEN, CDR2 SYDVKM. CDR3 region: CASSFTGRNYEQYF. The CDR3 nucleotides are TGTGCCAGCAGTTTCACAGGGAGGAACTACGAGCAGTACTTC.

This clonotype was counted a few times. The gene calls are TRBV19 and TRBJ2-1; 9 nucleotides agree with TRBD1. Looked up from germline, CDR1 is LNHDA and CDR2 is SQIVND (reference sequence). J lost 7 bases, V lost 0 bases, and 7 bases had no gene match. The CDR3 totals 16 residues. As DNA, the CDR3 is TGTGCCAGTAGTATAGACAACAGGGGGCATTTGAATGAGCAGTTCTTC. Its protein product is CASSIDNRGHLNEQFF.